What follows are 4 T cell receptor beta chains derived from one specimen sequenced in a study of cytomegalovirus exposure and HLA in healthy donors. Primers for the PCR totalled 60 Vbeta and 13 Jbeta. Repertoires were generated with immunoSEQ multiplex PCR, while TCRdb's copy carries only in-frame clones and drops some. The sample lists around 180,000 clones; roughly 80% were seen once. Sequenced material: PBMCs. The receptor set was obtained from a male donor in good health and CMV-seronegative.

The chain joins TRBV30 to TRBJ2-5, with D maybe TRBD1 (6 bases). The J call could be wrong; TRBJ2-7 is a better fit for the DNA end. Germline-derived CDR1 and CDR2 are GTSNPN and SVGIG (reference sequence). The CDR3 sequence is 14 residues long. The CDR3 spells CAWEGPDSSYEQYF. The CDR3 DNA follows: TGTGCCTGGGAGGGCCCGGACAGCTCCTACGAGCAGTACTTC.

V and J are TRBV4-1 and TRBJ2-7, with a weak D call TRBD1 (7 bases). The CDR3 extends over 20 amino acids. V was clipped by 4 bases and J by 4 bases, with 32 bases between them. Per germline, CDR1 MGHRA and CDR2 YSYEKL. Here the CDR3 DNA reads TGCGCCAGCAGCCTTCCGTTAGAGGAGGGGGCAATGGATCGGGAATACGAGCAGTACTTC. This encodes CASSLPLEEGAMDREYEQYF.

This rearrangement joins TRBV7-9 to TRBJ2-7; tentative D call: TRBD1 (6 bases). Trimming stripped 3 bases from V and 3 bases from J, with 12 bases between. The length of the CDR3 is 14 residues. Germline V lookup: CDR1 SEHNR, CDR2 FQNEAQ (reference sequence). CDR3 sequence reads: CASSFGTTSYEQYF. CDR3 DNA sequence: TGTGCCAGCAGCTTTGGGACAACCAGCTACGAGCAGTACTTC.

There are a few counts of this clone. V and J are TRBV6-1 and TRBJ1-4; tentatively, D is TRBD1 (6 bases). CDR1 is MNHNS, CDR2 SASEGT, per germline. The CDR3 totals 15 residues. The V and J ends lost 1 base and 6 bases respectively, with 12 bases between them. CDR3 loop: CASSEGGTLDEKLFF. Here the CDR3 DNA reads TGTGCCAGCAGTGAAGGTGGGACACTGGATGAAAAACTGTTTTTT.